This passage covers 9 T cell receptor beta chains from one sample sequenced in a study of blood T cell repertoires in COVID-19. Assay: immunoSEQ multiplex PCR; the TCRdb copy retains only in-frame clones and omits some. This sample has some 350,000 clones, with around 84% found just once. Sequenced sample: peripheral blood. These receptor sequences come from a human donor in a cohort sampled during active COVID-19.

This chain uses TRBV2 with TRBJ2-7, with D unclear. Germline loops: CDR1 SNHLY, CDR2 FYNNEI. CDR3 size: 13 residues. V was pared by 3 bases and J by 2 bases, with 8 bases between. The CDR3 DNA sequence: TGTGCCAGCAGTGACACAGAGACCTACGAGCAGTACTTC. This codes for CASSDTETYEQYF.

The rearrangement uses TRBV5-1 and TRBJ1-3, with TRBD1 matching 8 bases. CDR3 length: 17 amino acids. CDR1 is SGHRS and CDR2 is YFSETQ in the germline V gene. Trimming at V came to 1 base and at J to 0 bases, leaving 6 bases not matched to a gene. The CDR3: CASSLSGQGTSGNTIYF. In DNA form, the CDR3 reads TGCGCCAGCAGCTTGTCCGGACAGGGCACCTCTGGAAACACCATATATTTT.

The DNA for the CDR3 is TGTGCCAGCAGCGTAGGAATGGGCAGCTCCTACGAGCAGTACTTC. This sequence encodes CASSVGMGSSYEQYF. This rearrangement joins TRBV9 to TRBJ2-7; D remains unclear. Germline-derived CDR1 and CDR2 are SGDLS and YYNGEE. This CDR3 comprises 15 residues. Trimming cost V 0 bases and J 0 bases, with 10 bases left between them.

This clone has only one observation. This sequence joins TRBV10-3 and TRBJ2-3, with a weak D call TRBD1 (5 bases). V lost 0 bases to trimming and J lost 1 base, with 8 bases between them. This CDR3 spans 15 amino acids. The V gene's germline CDR1 is ENHRY and CDR2 SYGVKD. In DNA, the CDR3 is TGTGCCATCAGTGAGTCGATACAGGGCACAGATACGCAGTATTTT. It yields the protein CAISESIQGTDTQYF.

The J gene is TRBJ2-3, the V gene TRBV1; whether TRBD2, the table's D call, matches the DNA was not checked. TRBV1 corresponds to a pseudogene. The CDR3 contains 16 residues. The CDR3 is CTSSRGTSSRGDTQYF. DNA of the CDR3: TGCACCAGCAGCCGAGGGACTAGCTCAAGGGGGGATACGCAGTATTTT.

This chain connects TRBV5-1 to TRBJ1-3; tentative D call: TRBD1 (6 bases). V dropped 4 bases and J dropped 0 bases, with 11 bases sitting between them. From germline, CDR1 is SGHRS and CDR2 YFSETQ. The CDR3 is 15 amino acids. The chain's CDR3 is CASSTGTTSGNTIYF. CDR3 bases: TGCGCCAGCAGCACCGGGACAACCTCTGGAAACACCATATATTTT.

As regards this clone: Possible read error: a much larger clone is one base away. The sample holds other DNA sequences that translate to the same CDR3. The gene calls are TRBV5-1 and TRBJ1-2, with 9 bases lining up with TRBD1. The germline V gene has CDR1 SGHRS and CDR2 YFSETQ. Trimming took 2 bases from V and 8 from J; bases not matched to a gene: 1. The CDR3 is 12 amino acids. CDR3 bases: TGCGCCAGCAGCTTAACAGGGGGCGGCTACACCTTC. Its protein product is CASSLTGGGYTF.

V is TRBV30 and J is TRBJ2-1; a possible D gene is TRBD1 (5 bases). CDR1 is GTSNPN and CDR2 is SVGIG in the germline V gene (reference sequence). The CDR3 loop spans 17 amino acids. V was trimmed by 2 bases and J by 0 bases, leaving 17 bases between them. The CDR3 DNA is TGTGCCTGGAGTCGAATGGGGCGGCGGAGCTCCTACAATGAGCAGTTCTTC. It translates to CAWSRMGRRSSYNEQFF.

The chain employs TRBV18 and TRBJ2-1, with D unclear. V lost 1 base and J lost 11, with 9 bases in between. The CDR3 covers 12 residues. Germline V CDR1 and CDR2: KGHSH, LQKENI. The CDR3 sequence: CASSPLMKQQFF. The CDR3 bases are TGTGCCAGCTCACCACTCATGAAGCAGCAGTTCTTC.